Many counts were recorded for the clone carrying this TCR beta chain. Synthesis of cDNA was accomplished via 5'RACE employing 10-nucleotide random UMIs. TCRdb recomputed calls from the 5' RACE reads with MiXCR, one row per CDR3 protein. The table records 40,000 or so distinct CDR3 sequences, roughly 2.5% of them present only once. The CDR3 loop spans 16 amino acids. Per germline, CDR1 SGHRS and CDR2 YFSETQ. Between the trimmed V and J ends, which lost 0 bases and 5 bases, there was a span of 14 bases. This record belongs to a study of neurological immune-mediated disorders. The receptor's source is a man aged 50-60 years with multiple sclerosis. The sequenced sample consisted of PBMCs. This sequence joins TRBV5-1 and TRBJ2-2; D is perhaps TRBD1 (5 bases). In nucleotides, the CDR3 is TGCGCCAGCAGCTTGGTGCCACAGGATCTAACCGGGGAGCTGTTTTTT. As protein: CASSLVPQDLTGELFF.